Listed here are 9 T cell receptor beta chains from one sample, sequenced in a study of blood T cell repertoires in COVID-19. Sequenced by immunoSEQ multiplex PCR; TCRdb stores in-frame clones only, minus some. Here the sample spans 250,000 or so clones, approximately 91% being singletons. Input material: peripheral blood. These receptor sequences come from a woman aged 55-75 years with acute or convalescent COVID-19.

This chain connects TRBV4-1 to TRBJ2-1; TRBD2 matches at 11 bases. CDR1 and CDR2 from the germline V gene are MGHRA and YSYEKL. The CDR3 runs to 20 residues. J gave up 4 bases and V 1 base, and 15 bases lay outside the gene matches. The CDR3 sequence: CASSQVNLAGGVVGYNEQFF. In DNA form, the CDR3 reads TGCGCCAGCAGCCAAGTAAATCTAGCGGGGGGTGTCGTAGGGTACAATGAGCAGTTCTTC.

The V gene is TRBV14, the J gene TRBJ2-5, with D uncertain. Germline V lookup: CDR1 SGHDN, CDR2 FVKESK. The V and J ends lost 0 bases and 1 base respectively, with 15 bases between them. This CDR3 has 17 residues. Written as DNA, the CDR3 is TGTGCCAGCAGCCAAGATTACAGTTTGGCCATCCAAGAGACCCAGTACTTC. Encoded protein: CASSQDYSLAIQETQYF.

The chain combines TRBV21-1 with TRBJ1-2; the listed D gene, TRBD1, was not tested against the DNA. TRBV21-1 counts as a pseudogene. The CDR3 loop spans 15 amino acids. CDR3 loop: CASSKAGTGNKGYTF. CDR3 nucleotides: TGTGCCAGCAGCAAAGCGGGGACAGGGAATAAAGGCTACACCTTC.

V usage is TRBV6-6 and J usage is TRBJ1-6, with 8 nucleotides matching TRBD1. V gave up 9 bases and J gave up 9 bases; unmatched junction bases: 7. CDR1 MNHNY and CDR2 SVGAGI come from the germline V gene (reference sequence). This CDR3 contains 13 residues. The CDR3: CASSGTGSSPLHF. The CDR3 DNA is TGTGCCAGTTCAGGGACAGGTTCTTCACCCCTCCACTTT.

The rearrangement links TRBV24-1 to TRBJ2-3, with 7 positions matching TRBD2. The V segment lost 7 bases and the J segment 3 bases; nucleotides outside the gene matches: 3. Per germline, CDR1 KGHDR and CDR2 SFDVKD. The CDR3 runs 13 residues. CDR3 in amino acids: CATRSSGTDTQYF. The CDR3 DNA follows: TGTGCCACCAGGTCTAGCGGAACAGATACGCAGTATTTT.

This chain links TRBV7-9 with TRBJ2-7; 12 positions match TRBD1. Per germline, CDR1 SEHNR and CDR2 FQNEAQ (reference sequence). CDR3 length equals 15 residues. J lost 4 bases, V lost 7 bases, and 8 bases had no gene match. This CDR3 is CASTPLGQGAYEQYF. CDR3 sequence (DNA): TGTGCCAGCACCCCTTTGGGACAGGGGGCTTACGAGCAGTACTTC.

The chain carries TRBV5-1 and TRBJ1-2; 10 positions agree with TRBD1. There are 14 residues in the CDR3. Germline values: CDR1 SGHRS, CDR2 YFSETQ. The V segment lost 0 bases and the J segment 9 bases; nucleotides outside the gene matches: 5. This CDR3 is CASSLGGQGIRYTF. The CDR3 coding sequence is TGCGCCAGCAGCTTGGGGGGACAGGGGATTCGCTACACCTTC.

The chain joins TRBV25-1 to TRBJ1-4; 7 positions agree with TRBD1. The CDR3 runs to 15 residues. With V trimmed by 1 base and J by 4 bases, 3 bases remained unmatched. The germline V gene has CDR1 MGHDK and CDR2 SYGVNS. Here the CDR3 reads CASSEWDSFNEKLFF. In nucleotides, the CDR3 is TGTGCCAGCAGTGAATGGGACAGTTTTAATGAAAAACTGTTTTTT.

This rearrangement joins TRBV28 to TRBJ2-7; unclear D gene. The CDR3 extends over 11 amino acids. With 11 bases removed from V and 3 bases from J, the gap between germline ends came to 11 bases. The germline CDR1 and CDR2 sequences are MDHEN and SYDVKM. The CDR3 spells CAVTGFYEQYF. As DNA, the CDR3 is TGTGCCGTGACTGGGTTCTACGAGCAGTACTTC.